A selection of T cell receptor beta chains follows, all from one sample in a study of T-cell memory formation after mild COVID-19. TCRdb reprocessed the 5' RACE reads with MiXCR, giving one entry per CDR3 protein. The sample contains around 210,000 distinct CDR3 sequences, around 8.8% of which appear only once. What was sequenced was PBMCs or a T cell subset sorted from them (not recorded which). All receptors come from a man younger than 35 who had mild COVID-19 (a few samples of this study predate the infection). Cell type and time point are not known. CDR3s include the opening cysteine and the closing phenylalanine or tryptophan. The D gene is left open where the match is weak. Clone size is stated in some rows and not others, as once, few, many or a class when expanded.

J: TRBJ2-3
size: many
V: TRBV20-1
D: -
DNA: TGCAGTGCTAGCATCGGGGCCACAGATACGCAGTATTTT
CDR3: CSASIGATDTQYF

J: TRBJ1-1
size: -
V: TRBV2
D: -
DNA: TGTGCCAGCAGATCCCCCTGGTCGAACACTGAAGCTTTCTTT
CDR3: CASRSPWSNTEAFF

J: TRBJ2-3
size: -
V: TRBV5-5
D: -
DNA: TGTGCCAGCAGCTTAGTCCCTCCCCCCACAGATACGCAGTATTTT
CDR3: CASSLVPPPTDTQYF

J: TRBJ2-5
size: many
V: TRBV5-1
D: -
DNA: TGCGCCAGCAGCAGGGGGGACCCCCAAGAGACCCAGTACTTC
CDR3: CASSRGDPQETQYF

J: TRBJ2-5
size: -
V: TRBV7-6
D: TRBD2
DNA: TGTGCCAGCAGACCCGGACTAGCGGGAGCAGAGACCCAGTACTTC
CDR3: CASRPGLAGAETQYF

J: TRBJ2-4
size: few
V: TRBV2
D: TRBD2
DNA: TGTGCCAGCAGTGTTACGAGCGGGGGCGGGGACATTCAGTACTTC
CDR3: CASSVTSGGGDIQYF

J: TRBJ2-3
size: many
V: TRBV4-1
D: TRBD1
DNA: TGCGCCAGCAGCCAAGATGGAGGGGAAGACAGGGGGAAAAGTAATACGCAGTATTTT
CDR3: CASSQDGGEDRGKSNTQYF

J: TRBJ1-2
size: many
V: TRBV27
D: -
DNA: TGTGCCAGCCGGCAGGGGTCATATGGCTACACCTTC
CDR3: CASRQGSYGYTF

J: TRBJ2-3
size: -
V: TRBV20-1
D: TRBD1
DNA: TGCAGTGCTAAGGACAGGGGGAGCACAGATACGCAGTATTTT
CDR3: CSAKDRGSTDTQYF

J: TRBJ2-5
size: -
V: TRBV2
D: -
DNA: TGTGCCAGCAGTGAACGGAGCCAAGAGACCCAGTACTTC
CDR3: CASSERSQETQYF

J: TRBJ1-1
size: -
V: TRBV29-1
D: -
DNA: TGCAGCTCCAAGCTGGAAAAGGGGGGGGCTGAAGCTTTCTTT
CDR3: CSSKLEKGGAEAFF

J: TRBJ1-1
size: many
V: TRBV6-2/TRBV6-3
D: -
DNA: TGTGCCAGCAGTTACTTCAGGGGTCGAGCTTTCTTT
CDR3: CASSYFRGRAFF

J: TRBJ1-6
size: few
V: TRBV7-2
D: -
DNA: TGTGCCAGCAGCAGTCAGGGTCGGGTCGATTCACCCCTCCACTTT
CDR3: CASSSQGRVDSPLHF

J: TRBJ1-1
size: many
V: TRBV7-9
D: -
DNA: TGTGCCAGCAGCTTAGGAGGACAGAACACTGAAGCTTTCTTT
CDR3: CASSLGGQNTEAFF

J: TRBJ2-6
size: -
V: TRBV7-9
D: -
DNA: TGTGCCAGCAGCTTATCTTACGGGGCCAACGTCCTGACTTTC
CDR3: CASSLSYGANVLTF

J: TRBJ1-4
size: -
V: TRBV7-2
D: -
DNA: TGTGCCAGCAGCTTAGATGGGGACTTCTACGAAAAACTGTTTTTT
CDR3: CASSLDGDFYEKLFF

J: TRBJ2-7
size: few
V: TRBV5-5
D: TRBD2
DNA: TGTGCCAGCAGCTTGGTGGTTACTAGCGGGGGGCCTACTTCCTACGAGCAGTACTTC
CDR3: CASSLVVTSGGPTSYEQYF

J: TRBJ2-7
size: many
V: TRBV7-3
D: -
DNA: TGTGCCAGCGCCAGTGGGGCTGGAGGCGAGCAGTACTTC
CDR3: CASASGAGGEQYF

J: TRBJ2-3
size: -
V: TRBV18
D: -
DNA: TGTGCCAGCTCACGTTTAGGACAGAACACAGATACGCAGTATTTT
CDR3: CASSRLGQNTDTQYF

J: TRBJ2-3
size: few
V: TRBV28
D: -
DNA: TGTGCCAGCAGTATCACTAGTACTGCGCAGTATTTT
CDR3: CASSITSTAQYF

J: TRBJ1-5
size: few
V: TRBV28
D: -
DNA: TGTGCCAGCAGTTTATGGGGTCGGGTCCATCAGCCCCAGCATTTT
CDR3: CASSLWGRVHQPQHF

J: TRBJ1-1
size: -
V: TRBV5-1
D: -
DNA: TGCGCCAGCAGCTCGGGGGGGAGGAACACTGAAGCTTTCTTT
CDR3: CASSSGGRNTEAFF

J: TRBJ1-3
size: few
V: TRBV5-1
D: -
DNA: TGCGCCAGCAGTCCGGAAACCGATTACTCTGGAAACACCATATATTTT
CDR3: CASSPETDYSGNTIYF

J: TRBJ2-4
size: few
V: TRBV4-3
D: -
DNA: TGCGCCAGCAGCCATTTACAGGGTCACGGAAACATTCAGTACTTC
CDR3: CASSHLQGHGNIQYF

J: TRBJ1-1
size: few
V: TRBV12-3/TRBV12-4
D: -
DNA: TGTGCCAGCAGTTTAAATGCGGAAACTGAAGCTTTCTTT
CDR3: CASSLNAETEAFF

J: TRBJ2-3
size: -
V: TRBV20-1
D: -
DNA: TGCAGTGCTAGAGTTGTCCAGGGGATAGATACGCAGTATTTT
CDR3: CSARVVQGIDTQYF

J: TRBJ2-1
size: few
V: TRBV5-1
D: TRBD2
DNA: TGCGCCAGCAGCTTGGATAGCGGGGGGGGCAATGAGCAGTTCTTC
CDR3: CASSLDSGGGNEQFF

J: TRBJ2-1
size: many
V: TRBV7-6
D: -
DNA: TGTGCCAGCAGCGCCCAGACAGGCTACAATGAGCAGTTCTTC
CDR3: CASSAQTGYNEQFF

J: TRBJ1-2
size: few
V: TRBV6-5
D: -
DNA: TGTGCCAGTTCACAGGGTACGGTTCCGGGTGGCTACACCTTC
CDR3: CASSQGTVPGGYTF

J: TRBJ2-6
size: -
V: TRBV6-1
D: TRBD1
DNA: TGTGCCAGCAGCCGGACAGGATGGGCAGGGGCCAACGTCCTGACTTTC
CDR3: CASSRTGWAGANVLTF

J: TRBJ1-6
size: few
V: TRBV20-1
D: -
DNA: TGCAGTGCTATCCCACAGGGCAATTCACCCCTCCACTTT
CDR3: CSAIPQGNSPLHF

J: TRBJ2-2
size: -
V: TRBV10-2
D: -
DNA: TGCGCCAGCAGAGCGGCGGGGAGGAACACCGGGGAGCTGTTTTTT
CDR3: CASRAAGRNTGELFF

J: TRBJ1-4
size: few
V: TRBV7-9
D: TRBD1
DNA: TGTGCCAGCAGCCCGGCGCAGGGGGAGGAAAAACTGTTTTTT
CDR3: CASSPAQGEEKLFF

J: TRBJ2-3
size: few
V: TRBV7-2
D: TRBD1
DNA: TGTGCCAGCAGACCGCCGGGACAGGGTACAGATACGCAGTATTTT
CDR3: CASRPPGQGTDTQYF

J: TRBJ1-5
size: -
V: TRBV5-1
D: TRBD1
DNA: TGCGCCAGCAGCTTGGGGGGACAGTTGGATCAGCCCCAGCATTTT
CDR3: CASSLGGQLDQPQHF

J: TRBJ1-2
size: -
V: TRBV28
D: -
DNA: TGTGCCAGCAGCCCTGGGACGTATGGCTACACCTTC
CDR3: CASSPGTYGYTF

J: TRBJ1-1
size: -
V: TRBV20-1
D: TRBD1
DNA: TGCAGTGCCCTAGAGGTTTACAGGGGGAGTTCGAACACTGAAGCTTTCTTT
CDR3: CSALEVYRGSSNTEAFF

J: TRBJ2-6
size: few
V: TRBV20-1
D: TRBD1
DNA: TGCAGTGCTAGAGATCCTTTGGGACAGGGAACAGGGGCCAACGTCCTGACTTTC
CDR3: CSARDPLGQGTGANVLTF

J: TRBJ2-7
size: -
V: TRBV20-1
D: -
DNA: TGCAGTGCTAGAGATCCTGGGGGGCCCTACGAGCAGTACTTC
CDR3: CSARDPGGPYEQYF

J: TRBJ1-2
size: few
V: TRBV5-1
D: TRBD1
DNA: TGCGCCAGCATGGTTCCAGGGGGATATGGCTACACCTTC
CDR3: CASMVPGGYGYTF

J: TRBJ1-2
size: few
V: TRBV20-1
D: -
DNA: TGCAGCGTGGGGGACGCTGGGGCTAACTATGGCTACACCTTC
CDR3: CSVGDAGANYGYTF

J: TRBJ2-2
size: few
V: TRBV7-2
D: -
DNA: TGTGCCAGCAGCTGGCCTTCGAACACCGGGGAGCTGTTTTTT
CDR3: CASSWPSNTGELFF

J: TRBJ1-3
size: few
V: TRBV28
D: -
DNA: TGTGCCAGCAGTCGGGGGGGCGCAGCAGGAAACACCATATATTTT
CDR3: CASSRGGAAGNTIYF

J: TRBJ2-5
size: -
V: TRBV7-2
D: -
DNA: TGTGCCAGCAGCTTCCAGGGCGGAAAAGAGACCCAGTACTTC
CDR3: CASSFQGGKETQYF

J: TRBJ2-2
size: few
V: TRBV5-4
D: TRBD1
DNA: TGTGCCAGCAGCCGACAGGGGGGGTTAGTCGGGGAGCTGTTTTTT
CDR3: CASSRQGGLVGELFF

J: TRBJ1-1
size: -
V: TRBV21-1
D: -
DNA: TGTGCCAGCAACTTGCCGGGACGGGTGCTGAACACTGAAGCTTTCTTT
CDR3: CASNLPGRVLNTEAFF